This T cell receptor beta chain was sequenced in a study of cytomegalovirus exposure and HLA in healthy donors. Study observations and caveats: Cytomegalovirus association was assigned to more than 150 TCR beta chains. Specificity for CMV antigens was confirmed in vitro for three of the CMV-associated chains. Earlier findings revealed that most TCR beta V segments proved productive either about 87% or about 30% of the time.

The PCR used 60 Vbeta and 13 Jbeta primers. The protocol was immunoSEQ multiplex PCR, while the TCRdb copy is restricted to in-frame clones and leaves out a portion. The sample lists some 140,000 clones, over 70% seen once, with approximately 0.9% in the top ten. The V gene's germline CDR1 is LNHNV and CDR2 YYDKDF (reference sequence). This CDR3 is built from 18 residues. Trimming pared 0 bases from V and 6 bases from J, leaving 23 bases between. The donors (healthy individuals) were bone marrow donors. To note about this clone: The target antigen is unknown.

Source material: PBMCs. The source of this sequence is a man aged 18 to 29 in good health and CMV-seronegative. The chain uses TRBV15 and TRBJ1-1, with D perhaps matching TRBD1 (5 bases). CDR3 sequence reads: CATSRDGGFEQWRPEAFF. Here the CDR3 DNA reads TGTGCCACCAGCAGAGATGGGGGGTTCGAGCAGTGGCGGCCTGAAGCTTTCTTT. Supplemented by reference TRBV15 and TRBJ1-1, the full variable domain reads DAMVIQNPRYQVTQFGKPVTLSCSQTLNHNVMYWYQQKSSQAPKLLFHYYDKDFNNEADTPDNFQSRRPNTSFCFLDIRSPGLGDTAMYLCATSRDGGFEQWRPEAFFGQGTRLTVV.